This T cell receptor beta chain was captured in a study of brain T cells in children with intractable seizures. This sample's time point: blood from clinic visit 5 months post-surgery; TSC patient then seizure free. At least one anti-epileptic drug was given before surgery. Germline CDR1 SGHTA, CDR2 FQGNSA. The CDR3 has 14 amino acids. The J segment lost 4 bases and the V segment lost 1 base, leaving 3 bases of the junction unmatched. The assay was immunoSEQ multiplex PCR, and TCRdb's table has in-frame clones only and misses some. Of about 340,000 clones in the sample, over 85% were seen once. This receptor was taken from a boy under two years old with tuberous sclerosis and intractable seizures. Sample: peripheral blood, taken more than 4 months after surgery. The chain combines TRBV7-2 with TRBJ1-2, with TRBD1 matching 7 bases. This CDR3 is CASSLVGTAYGYTF. As DNA, the CDR3 is TGTGCCAGCAGCTTAGTAGGGACAGCCTATGGCTACACCTTC.